This T cell receptor beta chain was profiled in a study of cytomegalovirus exposure and HLA in healthy donors (dated by TCRdb to the late 2010s). A note on the overall study: An earlier analysis of roughly 630 of the donors reported about 250 Gb of sequence data and 100 million to 130 million unique TCR beta sequences from 150 million to 200 million T cells. Around 330 gigabases of sequencing data and tens of millions of unique TCR sequences made up an early release that covered approximately 700 HLA-typed donors. Of the 350 to 400 genotyped donors, 81% fell in the genetic ancestry cluster associated with self-reported Caucasian donors. The study aimed to test whether cataloging public T cell receptors could reveal signatures of past pathogen exposure. The T cell repertoires of 670 or so subjects were profiled by immunosequencing and related to cytomegalovirus serostatus. Besides the first cohort of around 700 subjects, a separate validation cohort made up of some 110 different subjects was used. High-throughput TCR immunosequencing, statistical association of individual TCRs with disease status, and machine learning were combined to predict cytomegalovirus infection status. A later analysis re-examined previously published TCR beta repertoires from more than 600 donors and added high-resolution HLA genotyping to investigate patterns of TCR occurrence. The later analysis used no new phenotypic data to find candidate immune exposures, relying instead on TCR beta sequences and their occurrence across donors. To decide whether each TCR beta V gene segment behaved as functional or pseudogenic, an earlier analysis of 587 of the donors relied on high-throughput TCR beta sequencing. Donor age, sex, ethnicity and CMV serostatus were collected together with the repertoire data. Genome-wide SNP genotypes for about 55% of the roughly 670 donors were used in a later genetic analysis, which treated that subset as a discovery cohort. All discovery cohort repertoires had been generated using a single sequencing platform. Both class I and class II loci were covered by HLA typing, at four-digit resolution. The number of donors typed differed by locus, with 629-630 for A, B, C, DRB1 and DQB1, about 500 for DQA1, 606 for DPA1, and approximately 470 for DPB1. A few DR-DQ haplotypes were handled as single units for association and clustering because linkage in the cohort was strong. On average, 235,054 unique TCR beta nucleotide sequences were sequenced per donor among more than 350 genotyped donors of the cohort, with roughly 19% of those sequences being non-productive.

The cohort comprised several hundred healthy bone marrow donors. All cohort members were sampled while nominally healthy, although unrecorded immune exposures were likely present. The donor was CMV seropositive and belonged to the group of 250 to 300 seropositive cohort members. Every donor gave a peripheral blood sample, and the peripheral blood mononuclear cells from that sample were used for TCR beta sequencing. The Qiagen DNeasy Blood Extraction Kit was used to extract genomic DNA from the blood cell samples. Preparation of the library involved the immunoSEQ multiplex PCR assay. For the multiplex PCR, a mixture combining 60 forward primers for TCR Vbeta segments and 13 reverse primers for TCR Jbeta segments was used. Amplification of the CDR3 region of rearranged TCR beta genes was performed with a multiplex PCR assay on genomic DNA. The amplified TCR beta libraries were sequenced on the Illumina HiSeq System as 87-base-pair reads. Concerning the study's data processing: Across the roughly 640 repertoires, a later analysis counted 60 million to 90 million unique TCR beta chains, around 11 million of which were shared by at least two donors. To remove PCR and sequencing errors, raw reads were error-corrected and collapsed into unique sequences using a nearest-neighbor algorithm that merged closely related sequences. Alignment of CDR3 sequences to IMGT reference sequences was used to assign V, D and J gene segments. Each retained sequence needed at least a six-nucleotide match to both a V gene segment and a J gene segment. Rearrangements were classified as productive when the CDR3 lacked stop codons and remained in frame with V and J, and all other rearrangements were classified as non-productive. CDR3 was defined by IMGT convention, running from the second conserved V-encoded cysteine to the conserved J-encoded phenylalanine. The earlier analysis of some 580 of the donors excluded any sequence lacking an unambiguous match to a single V gene segment. In an earlier analysis of about 590 of the donors, a V segment was called functional when productive rearrangements were above 56.7%, and segregating when the standard deviation between donors exceeded 5%. A statistical classification framework was developed to diagnose cytomegalovirus status using the catalog of TCR beta chain sequences. In a later analysis, V and J genes were assigned by comparing TCR nucleotide sequences against IMGT/GENE-DB human TR gene sequences. In a later analysis, CDR3 sequences and most-parsimonious VDJ recombination scenarios were assigned using the TCRdist pipeline. In a later analysis, each TCR beta chain was defined by its CDR3 amino acid sequence together with its V-gene family, and reads lacking a unique V-gene family were excluded. A later analysis removed several hundred highly shared, low-generation-probability nucleotide sequences to deal with suspected cross-contamination and a sequencing artifact. For each public chain, a later analysis derived a clonal expansion index from normalized ranks of inferred template counts within each repertoire. Generation probabilities in a later analysis came from a VDJ recombination model fitted to out-of-frame rearrangements, and those results were checked against IGoR. A later analysis scored TCR-TCR, TCR-HLA and TCR-CMV co-occurrence with hypergeometric tests, applying a repertoire-size bias correction to TCR pairs. False discovery rates were estimated in a later analysis by permuting HLA or CMV assignments 20 times. A later analysis grouped co-occurring TCRs with DBSCAN, adding TCRdist sequence similarity when clustering within HLA-allele-positive subsets. Repertoires with fewer than 30,000 or more than 120,000 public chains were left out of co-occurrence clustering, as were a few repertoires with anomalous nucleotide sharing. Not all clones reach the TCRdb copy of this immuneACCESS table, which keeps in-frame sequences only. Checked studies attribute under half of the gap to unresolved V genes and leave the rest unexplained. V, J and clone size were drawn from that table, and D and trimming were deduced from the DNA. A total of some 200,000 clones appear in this sample, around 78% of them only once. 2% to 2.5% of the sample belongs to the ten largest clones.

What the research found in general, with its limitations: Some IMGT-functional V segments, including TRBV6-2 and TRBV6-3, could not be told apart with the 87-base-pair reads, so those segments were excluded. It was suggested by the authors that the approach could potentially be generalized to other disease states and immunological phenotypes. The study gave a list of about 150 TCR beta chains associated with cytomegalovirus. Most TCR sequences were observed very rarely across donors, whereas some public TCRs were present in many individuals. A few of the identified cytomegalovirus-associated TCR beta chains were confirmed in vitro to be specific for cytomegalovirus antigens. Roughly uniform sequencing depth across donors was assumed in presence/absence analyses, although this assumption may not hold. Assigning TCR associations to individual alleles was difficult when HLA alleles, especially DR and DQ, strongly co-occurred. A later analysis associated some 17,000 TCR beta sequences with specific HLA alleles at a false discovery rate of 0.05. The classifier was reported to diagnose cytomegalovirus status with high specificity and sensitivity in both the original and validation cohorts. A later analysis reported that several top co-occurrence clusters appeared linked to parvovirus B19, influenza, CMV and Epstein-Barr virus. Only TCR beta chains were sequenced in this cohort, and the absence of alpha or paired-chain data limited detectable features. A group of highly shared sequence variants was considered likely to be a technical artifact of the sequencing pipeline. According to a later analysis, TCR association rates differed among HLA loci, with DRB1 alleles showing the most associated TCRs and HLA-C alleles showing the fewest. A further reported finding was that TCR beta sequences accurately predicted the HLA-A and HLA-B alleles for most subjects in the first cohort. Immune exposure information for the cohort was limited to CMV serostatus. The earlier analysis of almost 600 of the donors excluded 15 to 20 rarely observed V segments, including chromosome 9 orphons, because counts were too low. According to a later genetic analysis, donors in an Asian-associated ancestry cluster had fewer N-insertions in productive TCRs than the approximately 700-donor mean. HLA typing was unavailable for some donors at each locus, so association tests used only the typed subset. A later analysis found that HLA-associated TCR beta chains were more clonally expanded and had lower generation probabilities than equally common non-associated chains. A later genetic analysis associated a missense DCLRE1C variant with V-gene and J-gene trimming of TCR beta chains, and an independent cohort replicated the association. In an earlier analysis of fewer than 750 of the donors, most TCR beta V segments were observed in productive rearrangements about 87% or about 30% of the time, broadly matching IMGT annotations. Correlated functional status among segregating V segments might be attributable to linkage disequilibrium, but an unknown experimental factor could not be ruled out. In a later analysis, most CMV-associated TCR beta chains were found to appear HLA-restricted, with HLA associations seemingly driven largely by CMV exposure.

A note on this clone: Its antigen is currently not known. No base qualities exist here, and no much larger clone lies one base off it.

CDR1 and CDR2 are read off the germline V gene as LGHNA and YSLEER. Here V drops 6 bases and J drops 9 bases, and the junction holds 8 bases not matched to any gene. Its CDR3 holds 13 amino acids, cysteine through phenylalanine. Only CDR3 DNA remains: 39 bases, in frame from the first base. Sample: PBMCs. The rearrangement joined TRBV4-3 to TRBJ2-1; 7 junctional bases match TRBD2. This TCR came from a woman aged 30 to 39 in good health and CMV-seropositive. The DNA sequence reads TGCGCCAGCAGGGGGAGGGGCCAGGGTGAGCAGTTCTTC. The resulting protein is CASRGRGQGEQFF.